This TCR beta chain was obtained from a study of T cell responses to AZD1222 COVID-19 vaccine. Study details: Second-dose intervals of approximately 4 or approximately 12 weeks were pooled. General study points: Clonal diversity was possibly underestimated; the donors were predominantly white British and more often female.

Only in-frame clones appear in the TCRdb table, and some are missing; sequencing was by immunoSEQ multiplex PCR. The sample shows about 130,000 clones, 93% of them seen only once. Comment on this clone: Its matching antigen is unknown.

CDR1 and CDR2 (germline): GTSNPN, SVGIG (reference sequence). The CDR3 extends over 14 amino acids. V lost 6 bases, J lost 8 bases, and 22 bases lay in between. This specimen was peripheral blood, taken on day 0 of AZD1222 vaccination. This clonotype was obtained from an adult in good health. This chain links TRBV30 with TRBJ1-2; D unresolved. CDR3 sequence reads: CACLRPHSDFGYTF. The CDR3 nucleotides read TGTGCCTGCCTAAGACCCCATTCGGATTTCGGCTACACCTTC.